The subject of this entry is one T cell receptor beta chain. Categorization into cohorts depended on clinical history that participants reported. There are 15 residues in the CDR3. Trimming took 5 bases from V and 6 from J; bases not matched to a gene: 9. CDR1 is SGHTA and CDR2 is FQGNSA in the germline V gene. Authors' analysis steps: Reference gene primer amplification yielded estimated nucleated cell counts. Method: immunoSEQ multiplex PCR; TCRdb's copy keeps in-frame clones and lacks some. Clone size and the V and J calls come from that table; the DNA yielded D and trimming. The table lists 200,000 to 250,000 clones, 87% of them singletons, with under 14% in the top ten. This sample was included in a study of blood T cell repertoires in COVID-19. Background on the study: The origin of the acute and convalescent COVID-19 samples was the United States, Italy and Spain. T cells, B-cell-depleted T cells, or PBMCs provided the cDNA or gDNA that served as material.

This TCR derives from a man aged 30 to 39 who had recovered from COVID-19. Sequenced input: PBMCs or T cells enriched from blood (not recorded which). The V call is TRBV7-2, the J call TRBJ2-3; 9 bases map to TRBD2. The CDR3 sequence is CASSHQRGVSDTQYF. The CDR3 region has the DNA TGTGCCAGCAGCCATCAGCGGGGGGTATCCGATACGCAGTATTTT.